The 18 T cell receptor beta chains below all came from one sample that was sequenced in a study of blood T cell repertoires in COVID-19. Clones were sequenced by immunoSEQ multiplex PCR, and TCRdb holds only the in-frame ones, with some missing. The data hold about 130,000 clones, with approximately 83% observed a single time. Sequenced input: peripheral blood. These receptors were collected from a woman in her forties or fifties who had recovered from COVID-19.

The CDR3 loop reads CATVRDRARNYEQYF. The CDR3 coding sequence is TGTGCCACTGTAAGAGACAGGGCGAGGAACTACGAGCAGTACTTC. The chain links TRBV6-5 to TRBJ2-7; TRBD1 matches at 7 bases. Germline V gives CDR1 MNHEY, CDR2 SVGAGI. This CDR3 has 15 amino acids. J was trimmed by 3 bases and V by 10 bases; bases with no gene match: 15.

The chain uses TRBV19 and TRBJ1-6; D is unclear. Germline V gene data show CDR1 as LNHDA and CDR2 as SQIVND (reference sequence). This CDR3 is 14 amino acids long. V lost 6 bases to trimming and J lost 7 bases, with 13 bases between them. The DNA for the CDR3 is TGTGCCAGTAGGGGAGGCAGGTCCAATTCACCCCTCCACTTT. Protein sequence: CASRGGRSNSPLHF.

The gene calls are TRBV6-5 and TRBJ2-3; D perhaps matches TRBD1 (6 bases). CDR1 MNHEY and CDR2 SVGAGI come from the germline V gene. The CDR3 sequence is 14 residues long. V was pared by 8 bases and J by 2 bases, with 14 bases between. In DNA, the CDR3 is TGTGCCAGCCGCCTACAGGGTTCCACAGATACGCAGTATTTT. Its translation is CASRLQGSTDTQYF.

This rearrangement joins TRBV2 to TRBJ2-7, with D tentatively TRBD1 (5 bases). The germline gives CDR1 SNHLY, CDR2 FYNNEI. This CDR3 has 14 amino acids. Trimming stripped 7 bases from V and 2 bases from J, with 15 bases between. The CDR3 coding sequence is TGTGCCAGCAAAACGACGCAGGGTACCTACGAGCAGTACTTC. It is translated as CASKTTQGTYEQYF.

The chain is built from TRBV12-2 and TRBJ2-1; whether TRBD1, the table's D call, matches the DNA was not checked. TRBV12-2 is classified as a pseudogene. The CDR3 covers 22 residues. CDR3 in DNA: TGTGCAAGTCGCTCCCGAGTAATCAGGGGGCCGGGGGCTCCAGGTAGGTATAATGAGCAGTTCTTC. Protein product: CASRSRVIRGPGAPGRYNEQFF.

This chain links TRBV5-1 with TRBJ2-7; a possible D gene is TRBD2 (6 bases). Germline V gene data show CDR1 as SGHRS and CDR2 as YFSETQ. The V end lost 4 bases, the J end lost 3 bases, and 11 bases lay between the germline ends. This CDR3 contains 13 residues. This CDR3 is CASSEPGSYEQYF. CDR3 DNA: TGCGCCAGCAGCGAGCCCGGGAGCTACGAGCAGTACTTC. Supplemented by reference TRBV5-1 and TRBJ2-7, the full variable domain reads KAGVTQTPRYLIKTRGQQVTLSCSPISGHRSVSWYQQTPGQGLQFLFEYFSETQRNKGNFPGRFSGRQFSNSRSEMNVSTLELGDSALYLCASSEPGSYEQYFGPGTRLTVT.

The rearrangement uses TRBV30 and TRBJ2-5; D might be TRBD2 (5 bases). The V gene's germline CDR1 is GTSNPN and CDR2 SVGIG (reference sequence). V gave up 0 bases and J gave up 4 bases, with 15 bases separating them. The CDR3 has 15 amino acids. CDR3 nucleotides: TGTGCCTGGAGTGTACTTTTTTTGGGAGCAGAGACCCAGTACTTC. It yields the protein CAWSVLFLGAETQYF.

This clone appeared a few times. The chain uses TRBV7-2 and TRBJ2-5; the match to TRBD2 covers 11 bases. This CDR3 is 17 amino acids long. Germline CDR1 is SGHTA and CDR2 is FQGNSA. The V gene end was trimmed by 5 bases and the J gene end by 3 bases; junction bases not matched to a gene: 11. The DNA for the CDR3 is TGTGCCAGCAGCCTTAGCCGAGGGACTAGCGGAAAAGAGACCCAGTACTTC. Amino acid sequence: CASSLSRGTSGKETQYF.

The V gene is TRBV6-6, the J gene TRBJ1-5; possible D gene TRBD1, 6 bases. The CDR3 has 20 amino acids. Trimming removed 5 bases from V and 0 bases from J, with 26 bases in between. CDR1 is MNHNY and CDR2 is SVGAGI in the germline V gene (reference sequence). CDR3 loop: CASSHRQGRVVGYSNQPQHF. The CDR3 region has the DNA TGTGCCAGCAGTCACAGGCAGGGGCGAGTCGTGGGGTATAGCAATCAGCCCCAGCATTTT.

The rearrangement links TRBV11-1 to TRBJ2-3; 13 positions agree with TRBD2. Unmatched junction bases numbered 2, after V lost 2 bases and J lost 6 bases. CDR1 SGHAT and CDR2 FQDESV come from the germline V gene (reference sequence). The CDR3 is 15 residues long. The CDR3 reads CASSLRTSGSDTQYF. The CDR3, as DNA: TGTGCCAGCAGCTTAAGGACTAGCGGGAGTGATACGCAGTATTTT.

This clone was counted between two and nine times. This chain connects TRBV2 to TRBJ1-6; unclear D gene. V gave up 7 bases and J gave up 9 bases, with 16 bases separating them. The CDR3 totals 14 residues. The V gene's germline CDR1 is SNHLY and CDR2 FYNNEI. The CDR3 sequence: CASTPEGRASPLHF. DNA for the CDR3: TGTGCCAGCACTCCTGAGGGCCGGGCTTCACCCCTCCACTTT.

The chain recombines TRBV3-1 (or the pseudogene TRBV3-2) with TRBJ1-2; D possibly corresponds to TRBD1 (6 bases). The CDR3 is made up of 14 amino acids. CDR1 is LGHDT, CDR2 YNNKEL, per germline (reference sequence). Trimming stripped 3 bases from V and 9 bases from J, with 17 bases between. The CDR3 is CASSQRQETQSYTF. CDR3 sequence (DNA): TGTGCCAGCAGCCAGCGACAGGAGACTCAGAGCTACACCTTC.

CDR3 coding DNA: TGTGCCAGCAGGGTTGGGCTTAACACAGATACGCAGTATTTT. Its translation is CASRVGLNTDTQYF. The chain employs TRBV2 and TRBJ2-3; D not certain. This CDR3 comprises 14 residues. Germline CDR1 SNHLY, CDR2 FYNNEI. With 6 bases removed from V and 2 bases from J, the gap between germline ends came to 12 bases.

V is TRBV5-8 and J is TRBJ2-7; D is unclear. CDR3 length: 15 amino acids. The germline CDR1 and CDR2 sequences are SGHTS and YDEGEE. The V gene lost 1 base and the J gene lost 0 bases, with 11 bases spanning the gap. The CDR3 DNA follows: TGTGCCAGCAGCTTGCCAACCGGTAGCTCCTACGAGCAGTACTTC. Translating it yields CASSLPTGSSYEQYF.

The chain employs TRBV29-1 and TRBJ2-3; D ambiguous. Trimming shortened V by 3 bases and J by 0 bases, and 7 bases separated the two germline ends. The germline CDR1 and CDR2 sequences are SQVTM and ANQGSEA. This CDR3 spans 13 amino acids. The CDR3 nucleotides are TGCAGCGTTGAGAGCCCGAGCACAGATACGCAGTATTTT. This gives the protein CSVESPSTDTQYF.

The V and J genes are TRBV10-1 and TRBJ1-1, with a tentative D call TRBD1 (6 bases). The CDR3 is made up of 15 amino acids. Trimming took 4 bases from V and 10 from J, leaving 22 bases between them. CDR1 is WNHNN, CDR2 SYGVQD, per germline (reference sequence). CDR3 amino acids: CASSANNRDILGAFF. DNA of the CDR3: TGCGCCAGCAGTGCCAATAACCGGGACATCCTTGGAGCTTTCTTT.

The rearrangement links TRBV20-1 to TRBJ2-5; D is undetermined. Germline assignment: CDR1 DFQATT and CDR2 SNEGSKA (reference sequence). There are 11 residues in the CDR3. The V gene lost 2 bases and the J gene lost 4 bases, with 5 bases spanning the gap. This CDR3 reads CSARLRETQYF. CDR3 in DNA: TGCAGTGCTAGACTGAGAGAGACCCAGTACTTC.

This clone has more than one count but fewer than ten. This chain connects TRBV6-5 to TRBJ2-3; D is possibly TRBD2 (6 bases). V was shortened by 2 bases and J by 2 bases, with 8 bases between the two germline ends. The CDR3 has 14 residues. Germline CDR1 MNHEY, CDR2 SVGAGI. The CDR3 DNA follows: TGTGCCAGCAGTTACAGGGACTCCACAGATACGCAGTATTTT. Translation gives CASSYRDSTDTQYF.